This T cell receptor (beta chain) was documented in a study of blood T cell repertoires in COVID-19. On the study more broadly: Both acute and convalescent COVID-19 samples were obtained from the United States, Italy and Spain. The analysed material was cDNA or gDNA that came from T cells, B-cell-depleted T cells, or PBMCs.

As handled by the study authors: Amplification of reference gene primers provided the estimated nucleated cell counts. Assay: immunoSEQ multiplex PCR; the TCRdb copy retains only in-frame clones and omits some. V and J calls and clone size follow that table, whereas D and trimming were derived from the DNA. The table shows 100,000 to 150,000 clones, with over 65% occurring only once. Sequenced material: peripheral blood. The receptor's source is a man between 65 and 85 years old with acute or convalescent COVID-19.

This CDR3 reads CASSQDGGTVNNEQYF. CDR3 in DNA: TGTGCCAGCAGCCAAGACGGGGGGACTGTAAATAACGAGCAGTACTTC. The chain uses TRBV3-1 (or the pseudogene TRBV3-2) and TRBJ2-7; TRBD2 matches 7 bases. The junction had 10 bases not matched to a gene; V was cut back by 0 bases and J by 5 bases. Germline loops: CDR1 LGHDT, CDR2 YNNKEL (reference sequence). The CDR3 loop spans 16 amino acids.